This T cell receptor beta chain was profiled in a study of T cell repertoires in cytomegalovirus infection. Turning to the study itself: Public TCR beta signatures were indicative of both CMV infection and a matching HLA type. Study-level results: Dominant in the ex vivo response were TCR beta clonotypes restricted by HLA-C and specific for CMV. Cumulative public TCR beta family frequency identified CMV carriers with the relevant HLA.

As regards this clonotype: Its target is not known.

TCRdb re-called the reads through MiXCR, storing one row per CDR3 protein. This repertoire shows 400,000 to 550,000 distinct CDR3 sequences, approximately 11% found once; its top ten account for about 10%. V lost 4 bases and J 4 bases, leaving 10 bases between the germline ends. From germline, CDR1 is LGHDT and CDR2 YNNKEL (reference sequence). The CDR3 covers 13 residues. The genes are TRBV3-1 and TRBJ1-1; tentatively, D is TRBD1 (5 bases). The sequencing input was PBMCs. The source is a human donor in good health (CMV status not recorded). Some clones in this sample may be carry-over from other donors' samples. The CDR3: CASSLRGLTEAFF. CDR3 coding DNA: TGTGCCAGCAGCCTGAGGGGCCTCACTGAAGCTTTCTTT.